These 25 T cell receptor beta chains originate from one sample sequenced in a study of cytomegalovirus exposure and HLA in healthy donors. Researchers ran the PCR with 60 Vbeta and 13 Jbeta primers. Data came from immunoSEQ multiplex PCR; TCRdb stores just in-frame clones and leaves some out. Of under 200,000 clones listed, roughly 80% are singletons. Material: PBMCs. The receptors originated from a male donor in good health and CMV-seropositive.

The chain recombines TRBV7-9 with TRBJ2-7; 9 positions agree with TRBD1. Germline loops: CDR1 SEHNR, CDR2 FQNEAQ (reference sequence). CDR3 length equals 15 residues. V shed 5 bases and J 1 base; nucleotides not matched to a gene: 6. Here the CDR3 DNA reads TGTGCCAGCAGCCACCGGGACAGGGCGTCCTACGAGCAGTACTTC. Residues: CASSHRDRASYEQYF.

The J gene is TRBJ1-1, the V gene TRBV6-5; D not certain. The CDR3 covers 16 residues. Per germline, CDR1 MNHEY and CDR2 SVGAGI. V lost 0 bases and J lost 5, with 16 bases in between. The CDR3 reads CASSYSTSQAGTEAFF. The CDR3 DNA follows: TGTGCCAGCAGTTACTCGACATCGCAAGCTGGGACTGAAGCTTTCTTT.

The V gene is TRBV4-3, the J gene TRBJ2-5, with D uncertain. CDR3 size: 17 residues. With 4 bases removed from V and 1 base from J, the gap between germline ends came to 19 bases. CDR1 and CDR2 (germline): LGHNA, YSLEER. In DNA form, the CDR3 reads TGCGCCAGCAGCCTCTCGCTGGGTAGCTTTTTCCAAGAGACCCAGTACTTC. Its translation is CASSLSLGSFFQETQYF.

This clone has just one count. The J gene is TRBJ2-6, the V gene TRBV28; maybe TRBD1 (5 bases). V was clipped by 5 bases and J by 1 base, with 12 bases between them. CDR1 is MDHEN and CDR2 is SYDVKM in the germline V gene. The CDR3 contains 16 residues. This CDR3 is CASSSTRGSGANVLTF. In DNA, the CDR3 is TGTGCCAGCAGTAGCACAAGGGGTTCTGGGGCCAACGTCCTGACTTTC.

Of note for this clone: Mismatch with germline at one junction end may stem from a read error. The chain joins TRBV7-9 to TRBJ1-5; the match to TRBD1 covers 7 bases. This CDR3 contains 13 residues. Germline V gives CDR1 SEHNR, CDR2 FQNEAQ (reference sequence). The CDR3 sequence is CSSSFQGDQPQHF. CDR3 DNA sequence: TGTTCCAGCAGCTTCCAGGGGGATCAGCCCCAGCATTTT.

This clone appeared a few times. This rearrangement joins TRBV7-6 to TRBJ1-1, with D unresolved. The CDR3 has 14 residues. V shed 1 base and J shed 1 base, with 7 bases lying between them. Germline V gene sequence: CDR1 SGHVS, CDR2 FNYEAQ. The CDR3 loop reads CASSLDSWNTEAFF. CDR3 in DNA: TGTGCCAGCAGCTTAGATAGTTGGAACACTGAAGCTTTCTTT.

V usage is TRBV4-3 and J usage is TRBJ2-3, with 9 bases fitting TRBD2. J gave up 6 bases and V 0 bases, and 10 bases lay outside the gene matches. This CDR3 has 17 amino acids. Germline V gene data show CDR1 as LGHNA and CDR2 as YSLEER. The CDR3 here is CASSQDLGRGGLDTQYF. The CDR3 region has the DNA TGCGCCAGCAGCCAAGATTTGGGGCGGGGGGGCCTGGATACGCAGTATTTT.

V is TRBV7-9 and J is TRBJ2-3, with D uncertain. CDR3 length: 14 residues. Per germline, CDR1 SEHNR and CDR2 FQNEAQ (reference sequence). V was shortened by 1 base and J by 0 bases, with 5 bases between the two germline ends. Written as DNA, the CDR3 is TGTGCCAGCAGCTTAGTGGCCAGCACAGATACGCAGTATTTT. Protein sequence: CASSLVASTDTQYF.

Written as DNA, the CDR3 is TGTGCCATCAGTGACAGGGGGAGCACAGATACGCAGTATTTT. Translated: CAISDRGSTDTQYF. The gene calls are TRBV10-3 and TRBJ2-3; 7 bases fit TRBD1. CDR1 ENHRY and CDR2 SYGVKD come from the germline V gene. The V gene end was trimmed by 3 bases and the J gene end by 0 bases; junction bases not matched to a gene: 0. CDR3 length: 14 amino acids.

This chain links TRBV4-1 with TRBJ1-5; a possible D gene is TRBD1 (5 bases). CDR1 is MGHRA and CDR2 is YSYEKL in the germline V gene. V dropped 4 bases and J dropped 4 bases, with 14 bases sitting between them. The CDR3 contains 15 residues. CDR3 nucleotide sequence: TGCGCCAGCAGCCCAACCCCAGGGACTAATCAGCCCCAGCATTTT. Protein: CASSPTPGTNQPQHF.

The chain carries TRBV9 and TRBJ1-5; TRBD1 might be the D (5 bases). From germline, CDR1 is SGDLS and CDR2 YYNGEE. The CDR3 is made up of 14 amino acids. Between the trimmed V and J ends, which lost 0 bases and 6 bases, there was a span of 10 bases. The CDR3 DNA sequence: TGTGCCAGCAGCGTAGGTTGGGACTTTCAGCCCCAGCATTTT. It translates to CASSVGWDFQPQHF. Full variable domain (outside the CDR3, taken from reference TRBV9 and TRBJ1-5): DSGVTQTPKHLITATGQRVTLRCSPRSGDLSVYWYQQSLDQGLQFLIQYYNGEERAKGNILERFSAQQFPDLHSELNLSSLELGDSALYFCASSVGWDFQPQHFGDGTRLSIL.

This chain connects TRBV9 to TRBJ2-3; 8 bases align to TRBD2. The CDR3 spans 17 residues. Germline lookup yields CDR1 SGDLS and CDR2 YYNGEE. V shed 4 bases and J 1 base; nucleotides not matched to a gene: 11. In nucleotides, the CDR3 is TGTGCCAGCAGCTTTCACAAAAGCGGGGGACGCACAGATACGCAGTATTTT. It translates to CASSFHKSGGRTDTQYF.

With respect to this clone: Sequence at one end of the junction differs from germline and may be a read error. The chain combines TRBV28 with TRBJ2-4, with D possibly being TRBD1 (6 bases). Germline V gene lookup returns CDR1 MDHEN and CDR2 SYDVKM. CDR3 length: 18 amino acids. In DNA form, the CDR3 reads TGTGCCAGCGGCCAGAGGGGGACCCGATACTTAGCCAAAAACAGTCAGTACTTC. Protein sequence: CASGQRGTRYLAKNSQYF.

This chain links TRBV7-6 with TRBJ1-1, with D possibly matching TRBD1 (6 bases). The CDR3 loop spans 15 amino acids. V dropped 5 bases and J dropped 3 bases, with 16 bases sitting between them. The germline V gene has CDR1 SGHVS and CDR2 FNYEAQ. CDR3 in amino acids: CASSIRGTDHTEAFF. The DNA of the CDR3 is TGTGCCAGCAGCATCAGGGGCACGGACCACACTGAAGCTTTCTTT.

The V gene is TRBV30, the J gene TRBJ1-5; the D gene is possibly TRBD1 (6 bases). Trimming cost V 6 bases and J 2 bases, with 14 bases left between them. Per the germline V gene, CDR1 is GTSNPN and CDR2 is SVGIG (reference sequence). The CDR3 length is 14 residues. CDR3 coding DNA: TGTGCCTGTGACAGGCTAAAAGGCAATCAGCCCCAGCATTTT. It specifies CACDRLKGNQPQHF.

This chain uses TRBV4-3 with TRBJ2-7; 9 bases line up with TRBD1. The CDR3 is 15 residues long. In germline, CDR1 is LGHNA, CDR2 YSLEER. V was clipped by 0 bases and J by 5 bases; unmatched bases: 5. CDR3 protein: CASSQDWDRADEQYF. CDR3 nucleotide sequence: TGCGCCAGCAGCCAAGATTGGGACAGGGCCGACGAGCAGTACTTC.

This clone was counted between two and nine times. The gene calls are TRBV27 and TRBJ1-2; 8 nucleotides agree with TRBD1. The V gene's germline CDR1 is MNHEY and CDR2 SMNVEV (reference sequence). There are 13 residues in the CDR3. V dropped 6 bases and J dropped 7; count of bases not matched to a gene: 7. The CDR3 region is CASSGQGFFGYTF. DNA for the CDR3: TGTGCCAGCAGCGGACAGGGTTTTTTTGGCTACACCTTC.

The chain links TRBV28 to TRBJ1-3, with unresolved D. CDR3 length: 14 amino acids. V was shortened by 4 bases and J by 2 bases, with 9 bases between the two germline ends. CDR1 MDHEN and CDR2 SYDVKM come from the germline V gene. The CDR3 loop is CASSSGDTGNTIYF. As DNA, the CDR3 is TGTGCCAGCAGTTCCGGGGATACTGGAAACACCATATATTTT.

The chain carries TRBV7-9 and TRBJ2-5, with TRBD1 as a possible D gene (6 bases). Gene TRBJ2-7 matches the end of the DNA better, so the J call may be wrong. CDR1 SEHNR and CDR2 FQNEAQ come from the germline V gene (reference sequence). This CDR3 has 12 residues. This CDR3 is CASRGQTYEQYF. The CDR3, as DNA: TGTGCCAGCAGAGGACAGACCTACGAGCAGTACTTC.

The V and J genes are TRBV6-6 and TRBJ1-5; the match to TRBD1 covers 7 bases. The V gene end was trimmed by 3 bases and the J gene end by 2 bases; junction bases not matched to a gene: 4. This CDR3 has 15 residues. Germline V CDR1 and CDR2: MNHNY, SVGAGI (reference sequence). This chain's CDR3 is CASSYRTGGNQPQHF. CDR3 in DNA: TGTGCCAGCAGTTATCGGACAGGAGGCAATCAGCCCCAGCATTTT.

The rearrangement joins TRBV25-1 to TRBJ2-7; 8 positions match TRBD1. This CDR3 contains 15 residues. The V gene end was trimmed by 3 bases and the J gene end by 4 bases; junction bases not matched to a gene: 8. Per the germline V gene, CDR1 is MGHDK and CDR2 is SYGVNS. The chain's CDR3 is CASSDLGQGFYEQYF. The CDR3 nucleotides are TGTGCCAGCAGTGATCTAGGACAGGGATTTTACGAGCAGTACTTC.

V is TRBV7-9 and J is TRBJ2-4; 11 positions match TRBD1. The CDR3 has 16 amino acids. Germline CDR1 and CDR2: SEHNR and FQNEAQ (reference sequence). V lost 5 bases, J lost 7 bases, and 10 bases stayed unmatched. CDR3: CASSRGGQGVLNIQYF. CDR3 nucleotides: TGTGCCAGCAGCCGAGGGGGACAGGGGGTATTGAACATTCAGTACTTC.

The genes are TRBV16 and TRBJ2-7, with D possibly TRBD1 on 6 matching bases. This CDR3 spans 14 amino acids. V lost 3 bases to trimming and J lost 0 bases, with 9 bases between them. The germline CDR1 and CDR2 sequences are KGHSY and FQNENV. This CDR3 reads CASSHWTASYEQYF. In nucleotides, the CDR3 is TGTGCCAGCAGCCATTGGACAGCCTCCTACGAGCAGTACTTC.

The chain uses TRBV6-4 and TRBJ2-2; tentative D call: TRBD2 (5 bases). The CDR3 is 14 residues long. The V end lost 2 bases, the J end lost 5 bases, and 9 bases lay between the germline ends. Germline V CDR1 and CDR2: MRHNA, SNTAGT. The CDR3 here is CASSDAPGTGELFF. CDR3 sequence (DNA): TGTGCCAGCAGTGACGCCCCGGGGACCGGGGAGCTGTTTTTT.

This chain links TRBV2 with TRBJ2-2; D might be TRBD2 (5 bases). Trimming left V 3 bases short and J 3 bases short, with 8 bases between. The V gene's germline CDR1 is SNHLY and CDR2 FYNNEI. The CDR3 runs 14 residues. The CDR3 is CASSDWGDTGELFF. CDR3 nucleotide sequence: TGTGCCAGCAGTGATTGGGGAGACACCGGGGAGCTGTTTTTT.